This passage covers 15 T cell receptor beta chains from one sample sequenced in a study of T cells in Graves' hyperthyroidism and ophthalmopathy. Using RNA transcripts as the source, TCR beta CDR3 regions were amplified. Initially, a first-round RT-PCR of the TCR CDR3 employed the HTBI primer set. MiXCR was run by TCRdb on the multiplex PCR reads, yielding one entry per CDR3 protein. The sample lists hundreds of thousands of distinct CDR3 sequences, over 15% occurring once. Sequencing was performed on blood. These TCRs come from a woman between 18 and 29 years old with Graves' hyperthyroidism.

The chain links TRBV27 to TRBJ2-1; 8 bases match TRBD2. The germline gives CDR1 MNHEY, CDR2 SMNVEV (reference sequence). Trimming cost V 8 bases and J 2 bases; bases outside gene matches: 8. This CDR3 is built from 15 residues. The CDR3: CASGLSGSAYNEQFF. The CDR3, as DNA: TGTGCCAGCGGCTTGAGCGGGAGTGCCTACAATGAGCAGTTCTTC.

This clonotype was found many times. This sequence joins TRBV30 and TRBJ1-1, with D possibly being TRBD1 (5 bases). CDR3 size: 13 residues. Germline V gives CDR1 GTSNPN, CDR2 SVGIG (reference sequence). Deletions cut 0 bases from V and 11 bases from J, with 16 bases between. CDR3 loop: CAWSVRVKGHAFF. In DNA form, the CDR3 reads TGTGCCTGGAGTGTAAGGGTTAAGGGGCACGCTTTCTTT.

This clonotype was seen many times. The J gene is TRBJ2-3, the V gene TRBV6-1, with TRBD2 matching 10 bases. The trim removed 8 bases at V and 4 bases at J, leaving 9 bases unmatched. The germline gives CDR1 MNHNS, CDR2 SASEGT. There are 15 residues in the CDR3. CDR3 loop: CASQTPSGSSDTQYF. The CDR3 DNA sequence: TGTGCCAGCCAAACTCCTAGCGGGAGCTCAGATACGCAGTATTTT.

This clonotype came up a few times. The gene calls are TRBV5-4 and TRBJ1-1; D not certain. Germline CDR1 is SGHNT and CDR2 is YYREEE (reference sequence). V was cut by 0 bases and J by 10 bases, with 13 bases left in between. CDR3 size: 13 residues. CDR3 DNA sequence: TGTGCCAGCAGCTTGGATTGGAGGAGAGGAGCTTTCTTT. Protein product: CASSLDWRRGAFF.

This clonotype was found once. The rearrangement uses TRBV7-9 and TRBJ2-2, with a possible D match to TRBD1 (6 bases). This CDR3 comprises 15 residues. Germline lookup yields CDR1 SEHNR and CDR2 FQNEAQ (reference sequence). Trimming took off 5 bases at V and 3 bases at J, with 13 bases between the two ends. In DNA, the CDR3 is TGTGCCAGCAGCATAGGACAGCGAGACACCGGGGAGCTGTTTTTT. Its translation is CASSIGQRDTGELFF. Variable domain in full (rest from reference TRBV7-9 and TRBJ2-2): DTGVSQNPRHKITKRGQNVTFRCDPISEHNRLYWYRQTLGQGPEFLTYFQNEAQLEKSRLLSDRFSAERPKGSFSTLEIQRTEQGDSAMYLCASSIGQRDTGELFFGEGSRLTVL.

This chain uses TRBV20-1 with TRBJ1-1; 8 bases fit TRBD1. This CDR3 contains 13 residues. From germline, CDR1 is DFQATT and CDR2 SNEGSKA (reference sequence). CDR3 in DNA: TGCAGCACGGGGGCAGGGGGCAAAACTGAAGCTTTCTTT. Translated, it gives CSTGAGGKTEAFF.

The sample holds many counts of this clonotype. The J gene is TRBJ1-5, the V gene TRBV12-3 or TRBV12-4; D possibly corresponds to TRBD1 (5 bases). The germline V and J ends were trimmed by 3 bases and 0 bases, with 6 bases remaining between them. CDR3 length: 14 residues. The CDR3 sequence: CASSFRASNQPQHF. CDR3 DNA: TGTGCCAGCAGTTTCAGGGCTAGCAATCAGCCCCAGCATTTT.

This clonotype has a count of ten or more. The rearrangement joins TRBV20-1 to TRBJ2-7; TRBD1 agrees at 11 bases. Germline V gene lookup returns CDR1 DFQATT and CDR2 SNEGSKA (reference sequence). This CDR3 comprises 14 residues. Losses at the gene ends were 1 base for V and 7 bases for J; bases not matched to a gene: 6. Here the CDR3 DNA reads TGCAGTGCTAGAGGAGGACAGGGGGCGGAAGAGCAGTACTTC. Protein product: CSARGGQGAEEQYF.

This clonotype was counted only a few times. This sequence joins TRBV6-1 and TRBJ2-4, with 9 bases aligning to TRBD1. V was pared by 6 bases and J by 1 base, with 10 bases of the junction left unmatched. Germline V gene data show CDR1 as MNHNS and CDR2 as SASEGT. This CDR3 comprises 17 residues. CDR3 DNA: TGTGCCAGCAGCACGGGACAGGGACCGAGGGCCAAAAACATTCAGTACTTC. Its protein product is CASSTGQGPRAKNIQYF.

This clonotype was picked up one time. This may arise from a read error, as a much more abundant clone is one base away. This sequence joins TRBV28 and TRBJ1-2, with 7 bases lining up with TRBD1. V was clipped by 4 bases and J by 4 bases; unmatched bases: 9. CDR1 and CDR2 (germline): MDHEN, SYDVKM. CDR3 length: 15 amino acids. The CDR3 region is CASSSWIGGLYGYTF. The CDR3 DNA sequence: TGTGCCAGCAGTTCCTGGATAGGGGGCCTCTATGGCTACACCTTC.

The rearrangement uses TRBV6-1 and TRBJ2-3; 7 bases agree with TRBD2. The trim removed 4 bases at V and 1 base at J, leaving 2 bases unmatched. The CDR3 extends over 14 amino acids. Germline lookup yields CDR1 MNHNS and CDR2 SASEGT. In DNA form, the CDR3 reads TGTGCCAGCAGTGCTACTAGCGGCACAGATACGCAGTATTTT. The encoded protein is CASSATSGTDTQYF.

This clonotype has just a few counts. The rearrangement links TRBV6-1 to TRBJ1-2; possible D gene TRBD1, 5 bases. This CDR3 is built from 15 residues. V was pared by 6 bases and J by 5 bases, with 19 bases between. The germline V gene has CDR1 MNHNS and CDR2 SASEGT. As DNA, the CDR3 is TGTGCCAGCAGAAAAGGAGGAAGGGGTCCATATGGCTACACCTTC. Protein product: CASRKGGRGPYGYTF.

This clonotype appeared many times. The V and J genes are TRBV2 and TRBJ2-3; TRBD1 or TRBD2 may be the D gene (5 bases each). The V end lost 3 bases, the J end lost 2 bases, and 21 bases lay between the germline ends. Germline V gives CDR1 SNHLY, CDR2 FYNNEI. The CDR3 runs to 18 residues. CDR3 amino acids: CASSDLTGGPSYTDTQYF. CDR3 nucleotides: TGTGCCAGCAGTGACCTAACAGGCGGGCCTAGTTACACAGATACGCAGTATTTT.

A few counts support this clonotype. This chain links TRBV4-1 with TRBJ1-4; D is unclear. The CDR3 runs 12 residues. Per the germline V gene, CDR1 is MGHRA and CDR2 is YSYEKL. Trimming pared 4 bases from V and 4 bases from J, leaving 4 bases between. CDR3 sequence: CASSLINEKLFF. The CDR3 DNA reads as TGCGCCAGCAGCCTCATTAATGAAAAACTGTTTTTT.

This clonotype was counted at least ten times. This rearrangement joins TRBV7-2 to TRBJ1-3, with D possibly being TRBD1 (5 bases). This CDR3 spans 15 amino acids. Germline CDR1 and CDR2: SGHTA and FQGNSA. Deletions cut 4 bases from V and 0 bases from J, with 10 bases between. In DNA form, the CDR3 reads TGTGCCAGCAGCTCATACCAGGGCTCTGGAAACACCATATATTTT. Protein: CASSSYQGSGNTIYF.